Below are 28 T cell receptor beta chains sequenced from a single sample in a study of CD8 T cells in ankylosing spondylitis. TCRdb independently ran MiXCR on the 5' RACE reads; one entry per CDR3 protein. The repertoire holds about 260,000 distinct CDR3 sequences, with around 20% as singletons. The sequencing input was blood, either unsorted or a sorted T cell fraction (not recorded which). The source is a male donor with ankylosing spondylitis or in good health (not recorded which).

This clonotype has a handful of counts. The chain combines TRBV12-3 or TRBV12-4 with TRBJ1-5; D gene uncertain. With 1 base removed from V and 1 base from J, the gap between germline ends came to 8 bases. The CDR3 loop spans 15 amino acids. CDR3 sequence reads: CASSLGGMSNQPQHF. In DNA, the CDR3 is TGTGCCAGCAGTTTAGGAGGGATGAGCAATCAGCCCCAGCATTTT.

This rearrangement joins TRBV4-1 to TRBJ2-1, with D possibly TRBD2 on 6 matching bases. The CDR3 covers 13 residues. With 2 bases removed from V and 9 bases from J, the gap between germline ends came to 11 bases. Germline CDR1 reads MGHRA; CDR2 reads YSYEKL. The CDR3 coding sequence is TGCGCCAGCAGCCAAAGGTCCGGGGGTGAGCAGTTCTTC. It yields the protein CASSQRSGGEQFF.

This chain links TRBV3-1 with TRBJ1-1; D is uncertain. Germline V gene sequence: CDR1 LGHDT, CDR2 YNNKEL (reference sequence). The germline V and J ends were trimmed by 3 bases and 0 bases, with 8 bases remaining between them. This CDR3 has 14 residues. Here the CDR3 DNA reads TGTGCCAGCAGCCAGACGCTCTTGAACACTGAAGCTTTCTTT. Amino acid sequence: CASSQTLLNTEAFF. Together with reference TRBV3-1 and TRBJ1-1, the CDR3 gives the full variable domain: DTAVSQTPKYLVTQMGNDKSIKCEQNLGHDTMYWYKQDSKKFLKIMFSYNNKELIINETVPNRFSPKSPDKAHLNLHINSLELGDSAVYFCASSQTLLNTEAFFGQGTRLTVV.

This clonotype came up a few times. This chain uses TRBV28 with TRBJ2-3; 7 bases align to TRBD2. The CDR3 totals 15 residues. The V segment lost 5 bases and the J segment 3 bases; nucleotides outside the gene matches: 8. Germline CDR1 reads MDHEN; CDR2 reads SYDVKM. CDR3 residues: CASSPPGGGTDTQYF. The CDR3 bases are TGTGCCAGCAGTCCCCCGGGGGGTGGAACAGATACGCAGTATTTT.

In its sample, this clonotype was seen a few times. V and J are TRBV12-3 or TRBV12-4 and TRBJ1-6; D remains unclear. The V gene lost 1 base and the J gene lost 10 bases, with 5 bases spanning the gap. This CDR3 comprises 12 residues. CDR3 region: CASSLGASPLHF. The CDR3 DNA follows: TGTGCCAGCAGTTTAGGGGCCTCACCCCTCCACTTT.

The chain uses TRBV4-2 and TRBJ2-5; TRBD1 aligns across 10 bases. V was clipped by 3 bases and J by 4 bases; unmatched bases: 5. The germline gives CDR1 LGHNA, CDR2 YNFKEQ. This CDR3 is built from 15 residues. CDR3 nucleotides: TGTGCCAGCAGCCAGGCCGGGACAGGGGTAGAGACCCAGTACTTC. This encodes CASSQAGTGVETQYF.

The V gene is TRBV5-5, the J gene TRBJ2-3; tentatively, D is TRBD1 (5 bases). Trimming took off 3 bases at V and 2 bases at J, with 10 bases between the two ends. The CDR3 extends over 14 amino acids. Looked up from germline, CDR1 is SGHKS and CDR2 is YYEKEE (reference sequence). The CDR3 region is CASSSVGLTDTQYF. The CDR3 bases are TGTGCCAGCAGCTCCGTGGGGCTCACAGATACGCAGTATTTT.

This clonotype came up many times. J is TRBJ2-5 and V is TRBV12-3 or TRBV12-4; TRBD1 aligns across 8 bases. Unmatched junction bases numbered 7, after V lost 2 bases and J lost 5 bases. This CDR3 region has 15 residues. CDR3 nucleotide sequence: TGTGCCAGCAGTTTACCCCAGGGGGCCCGGGAGACCCAGTACTTC. Protein product: CASSLPQGARETQYF.

This sequence joins TRBV7-4 and TRBJ2-2; either TRBD1 or TRBD2 may fit D (5 bases each). V was trimmed by 5 bases and J by 6 bases, leaving 13 bases between them. The CDR3 sequence is 14 residues long. The germline CDR1 and CDR2 sequences are SGHVT and SQSDAQ. The CDR3 loop is CASSPGLNSGELFF. The CDR3 DNA reads as TGTGCCAGCAGCCCGGGGCTAAACTCCGGGGAGCTGTTTTTT.

This clonotype came up many times. The chain has TRBV5-1 and TRBJ2-5; 8 bases align to TRBD2. V lost 4 bases, J lost 5 bases, and 7 bases stayed unmatched. The length of the CDR3 is 14 residues. The germline V gene encodes CDR1 SGHRS and CDR2 YFSETQ. The CDR3 sequence is CASSPGTSLETQYF. The CDR3 DNA follows: TGCGCCAGCAGCCCGGGGACTAGTTTGGAGACCCAGTACTTC. Supplemented by reference TRBV5-1 and TRBJ2-5, the full variable domain reads KAGVTQTPRYLIKTRGQQVTLSCSPISGHRSVSWYQQTPGQGLQFLFEYFSETQRNKGNFPGRFSGRQFSNSRSEMNVSTLELGDSALYLCASSPGTSLETQYFGPGTRLLVL.

This clonotype has a handful of counts. The CDR3 region is CSARDFRGTDTQYF. The CDR3, as DNA: TGCAGTGCTAGAGATTTCAGAGGGACAGATACGCAGTATTTT. The chain joins TRBV20-1 to TRBJ2-3; TRBD2 is a possible D gene (5 bases). V lost 0 bases, J lost 3 bases, and 10 bases lay in between. The CDR3 is 14 amino acids. Germline CDR1 and CDR2: DFQATT and SNEGSKA (reference sequence).

V is TRBV7-8 and J is TRBJ1-2; maybe TRBD1 (5 bases). The V end lost 4 bases, the J end lost 6 bases, and 15 bases lay between the germline ends. Germline V gene lookup returns CDR1 SGHVS and CDR2 FQNEAQ. This CDR3 is 14 amino acids long. The CDR3 sequence: CASSWLTVLDGYTF. CDR3 DNA sequence: TGTGCCAGCAGCTGGCTGACAGTGCTTGATGGCTACACCTTC.

The gene calls are TRBV12-3 or TRBV12-4 and TRBJ2-3, with D maybe TRBD1 (6 bases). The V end lost 5 bases, the J end lost 1 base, and 13 bases lay between the germline ends. CDR3 length: 15 amino acids. Here the CDR3 DNA reads TGTGCCAGCAGTAGCAGAGGGGGAGGCACAGATACGCAGTATTTT. As protein: CASSSRGGGTDTQYF.

The rearrangement uses TRBV11-2 and TRBJ1-3; no clear D gene. Germline values: CDR1 SGHAT, CDR2 FQNNGV. Trimming left V 5 bases short and J 3 bases short, with 8 bases between. CDR3 length equals 13 residues. This chain's CDR3 is CASSRVLGNTIYF. The CDR3 DNA reads TGTGCCAGCAGCCGGGTACTTGGAAACACCATATATTTT. Complete variable domain (other parts from reference TRBV11-2 and TRBJ1-3): EAGVAQSPRYKIIEKRQSVAFWCNPISGHATLYWYQQILGQGPKLLIQFQNNGVVDDSQLPKDRFSAERLKGVDSTLKIQPAKLEDSAVYLCASSRVLGNTIYFGEGSWLTVV.

V and J are TRBV20-1 and TRBJ1-1, with 9 nucleotides matching TRBD1. CDR1 is DFQATT and CDR2 is SNEGSKA in the germline V gene (reference sequence). The CDR3 extends over 14 amino acids. Unmatched junction bases numbered 6, after V lost 4 bases and J lost 3 bases. CDR3 protein: CSAKRQGVDTEAFF. CDR3 DNA: TGCAGTGCTAAACGACAGGGGGTCGACACTGAAGCTTTCTTT.

This clonotype was counted only a few times. The chain's CDR3 is CASRETSGSLDTQYF. The CDR3 nucleotides read TGTGCCAGCAGAGAGACTAGCGGGAGTTTGGATACGCAGTATTTT. The gene calls are TRBV12-3 or TRBV12-4 and TRBJ2-3; 12 bases fit TRBD2. The CDR3 totals 15 residues. The junction had 7 bases not matched to a gene; V was cut back by 6 bases and J by 6 bases.

The chain combines TRBV29-1 with TRBJ1-2; D not resolved. The CDR3 loop spans 12 amino acids. From germline, CDR1 is SQVTM and CDR2 ANQGSEA. Trimming cost V 2 bases and J 4 bases, with 8 bases left between them. The CDR3 DNA follows: TGCAGCGTTGAAAGGGCAGGCTATGGCTACACCTTC. Translating gives CSVERAGYGYTF. The whole variable domain, filled in from reference TRBV29-1 and TRBJ1-2, reads SAVISQKPSRDICQRGTSLTIQCQVDSQVTMMFWYRQQPGQSLTLIATANQGSEATYESGFVIDKFPISRPNLTFSTLTVSNMSPEDSSIYLCSVERAGYGYTFGSGTRLTVV.

The count of this clonotype is one. The J gene is TRBJ1-5, the V gene TRBV30, with D possibly being TRBD1 (5 bases). Germline V gene lookup returns CDR1 GTSNPN and CDR2 SVGIG (reference sequence). The V end was cut by 1 base, the J end by 1 base, with 8 bases between. The CDR3 spans 14 residues. Here the CDR3 DNA reads TGTGCCTGGAGTGGAGGGGCGAGCAATCAGCCCCAGCATTTT. Translated: CAWSGGASNQPQHF.

The rearrangement links TRBV2 to TRBJ2-7; D is undetermined. The CDR3 consists of 11 residues. The V end was cut by 3 bases, the J end by 3 bases, with 3 bases between. Germline assignment: CDR1 SNHLY and CDR2 FYNNEI. CDR3 residues: CASSDYYEQYV. CDR3 nucleotides: TGTGCCAGCAGTGACTACTACGAGCAGTACGTC.

This clonotype was seen more than once but under ten times. DNA of the CDR3: TGCAGTGCTCCCGACAGGGCCTCAACTAATGAAAAACTGTTTTTT. Translation: CSAPDRASTNEKLFF. V is TRBV20-1 and J is TRBJ1-4, with 7 bases identical to TRBD1. The CDR3 has 15 amino acids. Germline V gene data show CDR1 as DFQATT and CDR2 as SNEGSKA (reference sequence). The V and J ends lost 5 bases and 0 bases, in that order; junction bases with no gene match: 6.

This clonotype showed up just a few times. This rearrangement joins TRBV6-1 to TRBJ1-3; D is perhaps TRBD1 (6 bases). The germline V gene has CDR1 MNHNS and CDR2 SASEGT. Trimming took off 3 bases at V and 4 bases at J, with 13 bases between the two ends. The CDR3 contains 15 residues. The CDR3 spells CASSDPWTVGNTIYF. The CDR3 DNA sequence: TGTGCCAGCAGTGATCCTTGGACAGTCGGAAACACCATATATTTT.

The chain is built from TRBV4-1 and TRBJ1-5, with no clear D. In germline, CDR1 is MGHRA, CDR2 YSYEKL. Trimming cost V 3 bases and J 3 bases, with 6 bases left between them. The CDR3 runs 13 residues. The CDR3 bases are TGCGCCAGCAGCCAGGCCGCCAATCAGCCCCAGCATTTT. It encodes CASSQAANQPQHF.

There are a few counts of this clonotype. The J gene is TRBJ1-5, the V gene TRBV13, with TRBD1 as a possible D gene (6 bases). Germline CDR1 and CDR2: PRHDT and FYEKMQ (reference sequence). The length of the CDR3 is 13 residues. The V gene lost 2 bases and the J gene lost 5 bases, with 7 bases spanning the gap. This CDR3 reads CASSLQGYQPQHF. As DNA, the CDR3 is TGTGCCAGCAGCTTACAGGGGTATCAGCCCCAGCATTTT.

This clonotype was observed a handful of times. V usage is TRBV18 and J usage is TRBJ1-1; D might be TRBD1 (5 bases). V lost 3 bases and J 3 bases, leaving 14 bases between the germline ends. Per the germline V gene, CDR1 is KGHSH and CDR2 is LQKENI. This CDR3 has 15 residues. CDR3 amino acids: CASSPVGPGDTEAFF. In DNA, the CDR3 is TGTGCCAGCTCACCCGTAGGACCGGGGGACACTGAAGCTTTCTTT.

There are many counts of this clonotype. The chain's CDR3 is CASSSLVADTQYF. The CDR3, as DNA: TGCGCCAGCAGCTCCCTAGTGGCAGATACGCAGTATTTT. The V gene is TRBV5-1, the J gene TRBJ2-3; D is unclear. This CDR3 comprises 13 residues. Trimming removed 3 bases at V and 4 bases at J, with 9 bases between. CDR1 and CDR2 (germline): SGHRS, YFSETQ. The variable domain in full, with the rest retrieved from reference TRBV5-1 and TRBJ2-3, is KAGVTQTPRYLIKTRGQQVTLSCSPISGHRSVSWYQQTPGQGLQFLFEYFSETQRNKGNFPGRFSGRQFSNSRSEMNVSTLELGDSALYLCASSSLVADTQYFGPGTRLTVL.

This clonotype showed up many times. The gene calls are TRBV15 and TRBJ2-4; tentative D call: TRBD1 (6 bases). Per germline, CDR1 LNHNV and CDR2 YYDKDF (reference sequence). The V end was cut by 1 base, the J end by 8 bases, with 15 bases between. This CDR3 is 15 amino acids long. CDR3 region: CATSRVRQGIDIQYF. CDR3 in DNA: TGTGCCACCAGCAGAGTACGGCAGGGGATAGACATTCAGTACTTC.

This clonotype was seen only a few times. The rearrangement links TRBV7-8 to TRBJ2-5, with a possible D match to TRBD2 (5 bases). Germline V gene sequence: CDR1 SGHVS, CDR2 FQNEAQ. Trimming took off 2 bases at V and 3 bases at J, with 13 bases between the two ends. This CDR3 spans 15 amino acids. The CDR3 DNA reads TGTGCCAGCAGCTTATCTTTGTGGCGGGAAGAGACCCAGTACTTC. Translating gives CASSLSLWREETQYF.

In this sample, this clonotype turned up many times. This sequence joins TRBV12-3 or TRBV12-4 and TRBJ1-6; no firm D call. V lost 3 bases and J lost 7, with 19 bases in between. This CDR3 has 17 amino acids. The chain's CDR3 is CASSFTVGLVGNSPLHF. The CDR3 coding sequence is TGTGCCAGCAGTTTCACCGTCGGCCTGGTGGGGAATTCACCCCTCCACTTT.